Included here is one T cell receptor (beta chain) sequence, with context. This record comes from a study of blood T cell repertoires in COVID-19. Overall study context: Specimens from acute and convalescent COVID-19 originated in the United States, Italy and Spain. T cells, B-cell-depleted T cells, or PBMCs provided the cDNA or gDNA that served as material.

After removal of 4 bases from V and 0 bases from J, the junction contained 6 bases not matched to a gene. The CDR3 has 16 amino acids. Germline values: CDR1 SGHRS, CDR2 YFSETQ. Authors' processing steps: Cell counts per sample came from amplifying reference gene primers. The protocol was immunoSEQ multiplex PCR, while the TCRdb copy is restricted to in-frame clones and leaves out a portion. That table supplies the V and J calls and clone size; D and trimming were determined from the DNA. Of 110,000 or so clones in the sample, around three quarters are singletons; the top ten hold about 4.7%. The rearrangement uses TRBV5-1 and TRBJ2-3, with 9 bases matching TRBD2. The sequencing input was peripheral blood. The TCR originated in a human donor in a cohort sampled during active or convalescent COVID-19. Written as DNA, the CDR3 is TGCGCCAGCAGCCCTGGTCTAGCGGGAAGCACAGATACGCAGTATTTT. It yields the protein CASSPGLAGSTDTQYF.